This T cell receptor beta chain came from a study of identical twins. Unique molecular identifiers were present on the cDNA, which also gained a universal primer site by template switching. TCRdb reprocessed the 5' RACE reads via MiXCR and lists one record per CDR3 protein. The data show 700,000 or so distinct CDR3 sequences, with 21% seen just once and about 4.5% held by the top ten. This clonotype was observed a handful of times. Germline assignment: CDR1 SGHRS and CDR2 YFSETQ. The CDR3 runs 14 residues. The V gene lost 1 base and the J gene lost 7 bases, with 14 bases spanning the gap. In addition, the sample was reused for a study of T cells expressing NK-cell markers. That source notes: Obtained from sorted CD3+CD56+NKG2C+, CD3+CD56+NKG2C- and CD3+CD56-NKG2C+ T cells were the TCR beta repertoires. For several donors, the dominant NKG2C+ clonotypes made up about 1.0-8% of their CD8+ T cells. No clear determination of HCMV specificity was made for expanded NKG2C+ T cell clones.

The sample was PBMCs. V usage is TRBV5-1 and J usage is TRBJ1-2; D unclear. The receptor was derived from a woman aged 18-29 years in good health. The CDR3 reads CASSLLGLDPGYTF. In nucleotides, the CDR3 is TGCGCCAGCAGCTTGTTGGGCTTGGACCCTGGCTACACCTTC. The variable domain in full, completed from reference TRBV5-1 and TRBJ1-2, reads KAGVTQTPRYLIKTRGQQVTLSCSPISGHRSVSWYQQTPGQGLQFLFEYFSETQRNKGNFPGRFSGRQFSNSRSEMNVSTLELGDSALYLCASSLLGLDPGYTFGSGTRLTVV.